The 14 T cell receptor beta chains given below trace back to one sample, sequenced in a study of blood T cell repertoires in COVID-19. The protocol was immunoSEQ multiplex PCR, while the TCRdb copy is restricted to in-frame clones and leaves out a portion. This repertoire shows around 220,000 clones, approximately 90% found once; its top ten account for 2.1%. Sequenced material: peripheral blood. The receptors were sampled from a woman between 40 and 50 years old who had recovered from COVID-19.

The gene calls are TRBV7-2 and TRBJ2-1, with 9 bases matching TRBD1. The V and J ends lost 6 bases and 4 bases, in that order; junction bases with no gene match: 7. The germline V gene encodes CDR1 SGHTA and CDR2 FQGNSA. The CDR3 is made up of 15 amino acids. The DNA for the CDR3 is TGTGCCAGCAGTTCGGACAGGGGACGGTACAATGAGCAGTTCTTC. This translates into CASSSDRGRYNEQFF.

The chain recombines TRBV6-5 with TRBJ1-6; 9 bases line up with TRBD1. The germline V gene has CDR1 MNHEY and CDR2 SVGAGI. V was clipped by 8 bases and J by 6 bases; unmatched bases: 2. The CDR3 covers 13 residues. CDR3 sequence: CASRGQGNSPLHF. CDR3 nucleotides: TGTGCCAGCCGGGGACAGGGTAATTCACCCCTCCACTTT.

The genes are TRBV7-2 and TRBJ2-3, with 7 bases fitting TRBD1. The germline V gene encodes CDR1 SGHTA and CDR2 FQGNSA. The junction had 10 bases not matched to a gene; V was cut back by 3 bases and J by 4 bases. CDR3 size: 16 residues. The CDR3 DNA reads as TGTGCCAGCAGCTTCGACAGGGCCCCGGGGTCAGATACGCAGTATTTT. Its translation is CASSFDRAPGSDTQYF. The full variable domain, in which reference TRBV7-2 and TRBJ2-3 provide the parts outside the CDR3, is GAGVSQSPSNKVTEKGKDVELRCDPISGHTALYWYRQSLGQGLEFLIYFQGNSAPDKSGLPSDRFSAERTGGSVSTLTIQRTQQEDSAVYLCASSFDRAPGSDTQYFGPGTRLTVL.

The chain links TRBV5-5 to TRBJ1-4; TRBD1 matches 8 bases. The CDR3 loop spans 15 amino acids. The junction had 9 bases not matched to a gene; V was cut back by 4 bases and J by 7 bases. Germline CDR1 SGHKS, CDR2 YYEKEE (reference sequence). The CDR3 reads CASSKLQGVGEKLFF. The DNA of the CDR3 is TGTGCCAGCAGCAAACTACAGGGGGTCGGTGAAAAACTGTTTTTT.

J is TRBJ2-7 and V is TRBV7-9; perhaps TRBD1 as D (6 bases). The V end was cut by 5 bases, the J end by 5 bases, with 16 bases between. Germline V gene data show CDR1 as SEHNR and CDR2 as FQNEAQ (reference sequence). This CDR3 comprises 14 residues. The CDR3 sequence is CASSPGTRAHEQYF. CDR3 coding DNA: TGTGCCAGCAGCCCCGGGACACGGGCCCACGAGCAGTACTTC.

CDR3 sequence: CAISDSGTAYEQYF. In DNA, the CDR3 is TGTGCCATCAGTGACTCCGGGACAGCCTACGAGCAGTACTTC. The rearrangement uses TRBV10-3 and TRBJ2-7; 7 bases align to TRBD1. J gave up 2 bases and V 3 bases, and 4 bases lay outside the gene matches. CDR1 ENHRY and CDR2 SYGVKD come from the germline V gene. This CDR3 spans 14 amino acids.

This clone was detected a few times. V is TRBV13 and J is TRBJ1-2; no reliable D call. In germline, CDR1 is PRHDT, CDR2 FYEKMQ (reference sequence). CDR3 length equals 15 residues. The V end was cut by 0 bases, the J end by 8 bases, with 16 bases between. The CDR3 reads CASSLGFRSEGGYTF. CDR3 in DNA: TGTGCCAGCAGCTTAGGCTTCCGGAGTGAAGGAGGCTACACCTTC.

V gene TRBV28 combines with J gene TRBJ1-4; 7 nucleotides align to TRBD1. V dropped 5 bases and J dropped 8; count of bases not matched to a gene: 8. The CDR3 runs 14 residues. Germline V gene sequence: CDR1 MDHEN, CDR2 SYDVKM. The CDR3 nucleotides read TGTGCCAGCAGTGTCGAAGACAGGGAAGAAAAACTGTTTTTT. Protein sequence: CASSVEDREEKLFF.

In this sample, this clone turned up once. This chain uses TRBV7-8 with TRBJ2-7; TRBD1 matches at 7 bases. Germline V gene data show CDR1 as SGHVS and CDR2 as FQNEAQ. The CDR3 consists of 14 residues. J was trimmed by 2 bases and V by 5 bases; bases with no gene match: 6. The CDR3 sequence: CASSNNRGTYEQYF. CDR3 nucleotides: TGTGCCAGCAGCAATAACAGGGGAACCTACGAGCAGTACTTC.

V is TRBV6-4 and J is TRBJ2-3; a possible D gene is TRBD1 (5 bases). There are 14 residues in the CDR3. V shed 0 bases and J shed 2 bases, with 6 bases lying between them. Germline V gives CDR1 MRHNA, CDR2 SNTAGT. Here the CDR3 DNA reads TGTGCCAGCAGTGACTCCAGGGACACAGATACGCAGTATTTT. Protein product: CASSDSRDTDTQYF.

This clone was detected only once. V and J are TRBV7-3 and TRBJ2-1; a possible D gene is TRBD2 (6 bases). Trimming left V 2 bases short and J 6 bases short, with 14 bases between. Germline CDR1 reads SGHTA; CDR2 reads FQGTGA. The CDR3 is 15 residues long. The CDR3 reads CASSLEGLTTNEQFF. In nucleotides, the CDR3 is TGTGCCAGCAGCTTAGAAGGACTAACTACCAATGAGCAGTTCTTC.

The J gene is TRBJ1-6, the V gene TRBV6-5; 8 bases fit TRBD1. Germline CDR1 reads MNHEY; CDR2 reads SVGAGI. The V and J ends lost 5 bases and 7 bases, in that order; junction bases with no gene match: 7. The CDR3 has 15 amino acids. The CDR3 coding sequence is TGTGCCAGCAGTCCAGGACAGGGAGGCAATTCACCCCTCCACTTT. Translated, it gives CASSPGQGGNSPLHF.

The chain uses TRBV6-5 and TRBJ2-7, with D possibly being TRBD2 (6 bases). The CDR3 length is 13 residues. Germline values: CDR1 MNHEY, CDR2 SVGAGI. Trimming left V 2 bases short and J 2 bases short, with 7 bases between. The CDR3 loop is CASSYGGTYEQYF. CDR3 coding DNA: TGTGCCAGCAGTTACGGGGGGACCTACGAGCAGTACTTC.

The chain couples TRBV19 to TRBJ1-1; tentative D call: TRBD1 (6 bases). Germline loops: CDR1 LNHDA, CDR2 SQIVND (reference sequence). With 6 bases removed from V and 6 bases from J, the gap between germline ends came to 14 bases. There are 13 residues in the CDR3. The CDR3 sequence is CASRMKGGSEAFF. DNA for the CDR3: TGTGCCAGTAGGATGAAAGGGGGTTCTGAAGCTTTCTTT. Looking up the rest from reference TRBV19 and TRBJ1-1 gives the full variable domain: DGGITQSPKYLFRKEGQNVTLSCEQNLNHDAMYWYRQDPGQGLRLIYYSQIVNDFQKGDIAEGYSVSREKKESFPLTVTSAQKNPTAFYLCASRMKGGSEAFFGQGTRLTVV.